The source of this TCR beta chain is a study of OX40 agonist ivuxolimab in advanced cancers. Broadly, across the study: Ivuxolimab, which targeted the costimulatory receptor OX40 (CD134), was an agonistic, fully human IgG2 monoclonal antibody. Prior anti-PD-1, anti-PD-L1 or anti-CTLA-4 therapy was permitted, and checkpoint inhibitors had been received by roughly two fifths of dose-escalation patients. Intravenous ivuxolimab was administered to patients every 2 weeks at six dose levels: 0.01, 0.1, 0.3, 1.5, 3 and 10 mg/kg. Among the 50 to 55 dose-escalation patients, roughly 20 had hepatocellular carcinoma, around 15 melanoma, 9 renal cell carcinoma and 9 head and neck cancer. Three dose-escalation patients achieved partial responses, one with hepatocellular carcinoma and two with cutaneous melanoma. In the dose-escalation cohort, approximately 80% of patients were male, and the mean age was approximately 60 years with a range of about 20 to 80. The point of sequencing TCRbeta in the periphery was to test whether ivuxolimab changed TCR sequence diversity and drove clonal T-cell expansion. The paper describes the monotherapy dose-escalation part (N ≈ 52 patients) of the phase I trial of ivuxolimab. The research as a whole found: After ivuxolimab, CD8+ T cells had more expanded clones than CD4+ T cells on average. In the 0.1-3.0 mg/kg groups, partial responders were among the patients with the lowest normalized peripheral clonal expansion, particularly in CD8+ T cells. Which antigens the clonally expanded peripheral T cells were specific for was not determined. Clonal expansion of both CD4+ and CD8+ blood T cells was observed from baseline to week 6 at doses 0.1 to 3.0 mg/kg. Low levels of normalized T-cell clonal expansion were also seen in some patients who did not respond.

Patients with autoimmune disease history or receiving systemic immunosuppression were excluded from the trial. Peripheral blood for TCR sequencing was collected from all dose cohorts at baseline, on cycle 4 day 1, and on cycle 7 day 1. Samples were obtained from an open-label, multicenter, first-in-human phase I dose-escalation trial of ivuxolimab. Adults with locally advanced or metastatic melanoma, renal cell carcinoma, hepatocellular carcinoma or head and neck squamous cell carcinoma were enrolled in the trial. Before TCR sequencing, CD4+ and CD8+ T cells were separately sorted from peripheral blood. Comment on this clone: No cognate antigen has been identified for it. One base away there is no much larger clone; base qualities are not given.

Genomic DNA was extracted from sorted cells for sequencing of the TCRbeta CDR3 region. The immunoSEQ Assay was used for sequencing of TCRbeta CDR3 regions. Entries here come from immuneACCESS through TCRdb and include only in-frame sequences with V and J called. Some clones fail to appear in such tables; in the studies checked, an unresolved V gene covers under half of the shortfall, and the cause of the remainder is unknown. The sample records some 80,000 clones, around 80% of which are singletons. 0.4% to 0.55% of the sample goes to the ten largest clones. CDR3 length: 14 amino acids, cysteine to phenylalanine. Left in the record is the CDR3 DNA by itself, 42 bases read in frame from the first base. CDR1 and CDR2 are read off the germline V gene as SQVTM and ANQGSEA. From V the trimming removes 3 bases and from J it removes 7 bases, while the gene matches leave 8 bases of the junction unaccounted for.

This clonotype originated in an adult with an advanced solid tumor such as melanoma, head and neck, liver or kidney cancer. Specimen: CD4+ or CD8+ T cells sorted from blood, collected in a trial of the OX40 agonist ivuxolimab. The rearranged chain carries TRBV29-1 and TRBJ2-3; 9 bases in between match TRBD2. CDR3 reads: CSVERRGGPNTQYF. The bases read TGCAGCGTTGAGAGGCGGGGGGGCCCAAATACGCAGTATTTT.